Listed below are T cell receptor beta chains from one sample, sequenced in a study of T cell responses to AZD1222 COVID-19 vaccine. Sequenced by immunoSEQ multiplex PCR; TCRdb stores in-frame clones only, minus some. The sample lists about 140,000 clones, just over 90% occurring once. The material sequenced was peripheral blood, taken on day 0 of MenACWY control vaccination. These receptors were taken from an adult in good health. Each CDR3 is given without its conserved first and last residue. Fields, in order: V gene, CDR3 protein.

>TRBV2
ASRPDRGGHNEQF
>TRBV4-1
ASSQAGQVGVDTQY
>TRBV7-2
ASSLRARDRGLSVRGYT
>TRBV12-3/TRBV12-4
ASSLTPPEAF
>TRBV27
ASSLKVRVSGTSHGKETQY
>TRBV19
ASSISGQNYGYT
>TRBV18
ASSQDRAGQPQH
>TRBV13
ASSRSGGSQPQH
>TRBV4-3
ASSQGSRQISEQY
>TRBV2
ASAGRGLSGQPQH
>TRBV5-1
ASSLEGNNSPLH
>TRBV9
ASSAETSPPLNTEAF
>TRBV2
ASSPGTLQETQY
>TRBV5-1
ASSLSSSGNTIY
>TRBV7-2
ASSSREQGKVNEKLF
>TRBV9
ASSPRLLSSGNTIY
>TRBV11-3
ASSLEGNTEAF
>TRBV5-6
ASSTQVETQY
>TRBV3-1/TRBV3-2
ASSHPGEQY
>TRBV10-3
AISDGRAVDEQF
>TRBV6-1
ASSEPTGAEPQH
>TRBV4-3
ASSQGEANSYNEQF